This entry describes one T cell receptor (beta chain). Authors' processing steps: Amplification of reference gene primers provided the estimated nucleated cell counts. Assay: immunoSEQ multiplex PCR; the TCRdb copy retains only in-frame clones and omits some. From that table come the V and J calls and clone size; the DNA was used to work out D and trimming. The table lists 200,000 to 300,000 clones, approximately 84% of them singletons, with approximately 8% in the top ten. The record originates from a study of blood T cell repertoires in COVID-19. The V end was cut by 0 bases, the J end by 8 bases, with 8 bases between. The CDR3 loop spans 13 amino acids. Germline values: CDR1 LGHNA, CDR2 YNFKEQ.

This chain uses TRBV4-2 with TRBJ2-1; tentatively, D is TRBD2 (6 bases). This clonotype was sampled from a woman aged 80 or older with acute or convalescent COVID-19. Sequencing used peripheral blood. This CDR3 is CASSQEWGDEQFF. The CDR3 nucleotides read TGTGCCAGCAGCCAAGAATGGGGGGATGAGCAGTTCTTC.